The sequence of this T cell receptor (beta chain) was determined in a study of blood T cell repertoires in COVID-19. There are 15 residues in the CDR3. The V and J ends lost 5 bases and 3 bases, in that order; junction bases with no gene match: 9. CDR1 and CDR2 from the germline V gene are MNHEY and SMNVEV (reference sequence). Authors' analysis steps: It was from reference gene primer amplification that nucleated cell counts were estimated. Assay used: immunoSEQ multiplex PCR; TCRdb lists only in-frame clones, some missing. The DNA was the basis for D and trimming; V, J and clone size are from that table. The sample lists 95,000 to 100,000 clones; about 92% were seen once.

This chain uses TRBV27 with TRBJ1-2; TRBD1 aligns across 7 bases. The sample consisted of peripheral blood. This TCR derives from a man aged 50 to 59 with active COVID-19. The CDR3 DNA is TGTGCCAGCAGTCCGTGGGACAGTTCCCACTATGGCTACACCTTC. Protein: CASSPWDSSHYGYTF.